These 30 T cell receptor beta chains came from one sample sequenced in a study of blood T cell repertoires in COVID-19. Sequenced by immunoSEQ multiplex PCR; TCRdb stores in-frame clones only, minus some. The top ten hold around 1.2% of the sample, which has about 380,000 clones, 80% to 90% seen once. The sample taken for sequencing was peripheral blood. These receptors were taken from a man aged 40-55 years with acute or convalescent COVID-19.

Written as DNA, the CDR3 is TGTGCCAGCAGCTTTGGTGTTCCCGCAACTAATGAAAAACTGTTTTTT. Residues: CASSFGVPATNEKLFF. The rearrangement uses TRBV12-1 and TRBJ1-4. TRBV12-1 is tagged as a pseudogene. This CDR3 region has 16 residues.

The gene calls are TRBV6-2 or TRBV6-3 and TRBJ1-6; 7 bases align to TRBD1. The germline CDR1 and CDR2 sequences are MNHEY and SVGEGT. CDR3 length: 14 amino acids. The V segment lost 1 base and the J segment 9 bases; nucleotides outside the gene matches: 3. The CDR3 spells CASSYLQGGSPLHF. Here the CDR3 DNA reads TGTGCCAGCAGTTACTTGCAGGGGGGTTCACCCCTCCACTTT.

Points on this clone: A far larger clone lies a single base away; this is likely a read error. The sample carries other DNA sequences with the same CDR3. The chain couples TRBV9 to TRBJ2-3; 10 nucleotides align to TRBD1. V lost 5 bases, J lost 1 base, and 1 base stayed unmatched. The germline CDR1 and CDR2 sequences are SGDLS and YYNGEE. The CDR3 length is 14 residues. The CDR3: CASRGTGGTDTQYF. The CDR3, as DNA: TGTGCCAGCAGGGGGACAGGGGGCACAGATACGCAGTATTTT.

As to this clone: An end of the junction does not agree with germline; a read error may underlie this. The CDR3 DNA sequence: TGTGCCAGCGGGAGAGACAACGAGCAGTTCTTC. This gives the protein CASGRDNEQFF. V and J are TRBV6-5 and TRBJ2-1, with TRBD2 as a possible D gene (5 bases). The CDR3 length is 11 residues. Per germline, CDR1 MNHEY and CDR2 SVGAGI.

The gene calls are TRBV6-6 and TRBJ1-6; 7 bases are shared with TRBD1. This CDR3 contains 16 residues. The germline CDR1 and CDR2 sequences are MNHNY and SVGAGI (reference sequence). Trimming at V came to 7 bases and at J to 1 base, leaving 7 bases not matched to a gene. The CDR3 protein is CASNPGGLSYNSPLHF. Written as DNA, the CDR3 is TGTGCCAGCAATCCAGGGGGTTTATCCTATAATTCACCCCTCCACTTT.

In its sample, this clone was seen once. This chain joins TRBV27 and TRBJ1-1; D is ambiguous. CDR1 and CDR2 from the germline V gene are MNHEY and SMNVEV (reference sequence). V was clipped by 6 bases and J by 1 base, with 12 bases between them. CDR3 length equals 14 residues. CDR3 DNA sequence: TGTGCCAGCAGAATATTTTCGGGGAACACTGAAGCTTTCTTT. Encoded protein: CASRIFSGNTEAFF.

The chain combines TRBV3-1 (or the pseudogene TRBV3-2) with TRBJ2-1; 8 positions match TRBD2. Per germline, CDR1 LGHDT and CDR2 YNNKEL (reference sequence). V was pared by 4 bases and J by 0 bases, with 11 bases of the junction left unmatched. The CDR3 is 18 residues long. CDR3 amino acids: CASSPRGGRKSSYNEQFF. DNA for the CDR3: TGTGCCAGCAGCCCGCGCGGGGGGAGAAAGAGCTCCTACAATGAGCAGTTCTTC.

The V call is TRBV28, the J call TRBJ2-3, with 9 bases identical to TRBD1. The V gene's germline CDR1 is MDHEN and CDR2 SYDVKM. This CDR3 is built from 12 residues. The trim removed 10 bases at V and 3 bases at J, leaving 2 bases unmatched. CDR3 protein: CATQGATDTQYF. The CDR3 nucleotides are TGTGCCACACAGGGGGCAACAGATACGCAGTATTTT.

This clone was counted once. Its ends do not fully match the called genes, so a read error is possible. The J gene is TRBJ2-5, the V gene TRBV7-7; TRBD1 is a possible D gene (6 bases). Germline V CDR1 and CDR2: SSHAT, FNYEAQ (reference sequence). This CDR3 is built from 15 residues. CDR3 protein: CASSFSLGAVETQYF. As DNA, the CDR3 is TGTGCTAGCAGCTTTAGCTTGGGGGCGGTTGAGACCCAGTACTTC.

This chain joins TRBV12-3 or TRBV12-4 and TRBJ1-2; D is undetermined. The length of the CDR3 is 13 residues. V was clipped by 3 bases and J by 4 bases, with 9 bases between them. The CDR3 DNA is TGTGCCAGCAGTTTGACCACGGGCTATGGCTACACCTTC. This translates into CASSLTTGYGYTF.

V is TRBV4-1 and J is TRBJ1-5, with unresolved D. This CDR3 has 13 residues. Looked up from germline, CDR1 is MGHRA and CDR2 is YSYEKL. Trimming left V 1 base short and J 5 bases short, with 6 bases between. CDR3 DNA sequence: TGCGCCAGCAGCCAAGGCAGGTATCAGCCCCAGCATTTT. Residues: CASSQGRYQPQHF.

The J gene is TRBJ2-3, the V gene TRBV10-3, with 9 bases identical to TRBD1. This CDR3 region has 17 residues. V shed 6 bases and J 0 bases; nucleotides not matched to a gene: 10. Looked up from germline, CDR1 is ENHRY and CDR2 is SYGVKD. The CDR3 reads CAIRTGTGTTSTDTQYF. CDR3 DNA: TGTGCCATCAGAACCGGGACAGGGACGACTAGCACAGATACGCAGTATTTT.

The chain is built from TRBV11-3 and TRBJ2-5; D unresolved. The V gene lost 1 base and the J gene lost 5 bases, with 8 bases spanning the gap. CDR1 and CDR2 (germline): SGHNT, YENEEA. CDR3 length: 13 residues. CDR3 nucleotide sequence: TGTGCCAGCAGCTTAGGGGCCCCGGAGACCCAGTACTTC. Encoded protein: CASSLGAPETQYF. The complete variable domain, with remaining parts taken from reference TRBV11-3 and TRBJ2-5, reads EAGVVQSPRYKIIEKKQPVAFWCNPISGHNTLYWYLQNLGQGPELLIRYENEEAVDDSQLPKDRFSAERLKGVDSTLKIQPAELGDSAVYLCASSLGAPETQYFGPGTRLLVL.

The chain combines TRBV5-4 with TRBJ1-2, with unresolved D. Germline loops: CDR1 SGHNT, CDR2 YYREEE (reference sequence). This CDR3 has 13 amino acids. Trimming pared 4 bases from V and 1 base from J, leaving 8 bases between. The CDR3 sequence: CASSPGSNYGYTF. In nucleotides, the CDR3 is TGTGCCAGCAGCCCGGGAAGTAACTATGGCTACACCTTC.

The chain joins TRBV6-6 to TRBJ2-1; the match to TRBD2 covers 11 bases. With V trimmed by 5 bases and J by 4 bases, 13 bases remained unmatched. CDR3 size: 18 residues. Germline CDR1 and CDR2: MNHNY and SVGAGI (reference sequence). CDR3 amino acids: CASSLLAGAPLGYNEQFF. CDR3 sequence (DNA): TGTGCCAGCAGTCTACTAGCGGGGGCGCCCTTGGGGTACAATGAGCAGTTCTTC.

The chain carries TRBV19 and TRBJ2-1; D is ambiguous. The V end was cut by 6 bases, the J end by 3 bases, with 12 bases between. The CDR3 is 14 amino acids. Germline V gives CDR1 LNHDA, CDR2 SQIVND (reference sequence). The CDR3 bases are TGTGCCAGTAGGAAACAGAAAGACTACAATGAGCAGTTCTTC. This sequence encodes CASRKQKDYNEQFF.

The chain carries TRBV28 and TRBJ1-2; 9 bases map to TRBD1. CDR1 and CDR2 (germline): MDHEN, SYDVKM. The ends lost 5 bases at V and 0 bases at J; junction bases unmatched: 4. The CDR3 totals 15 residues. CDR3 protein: CASSPTGGANYGYTF. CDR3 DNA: TGTGCCAGCAGTCCCACAGGGGGCGCTAACTATGGCTACACCTTC.

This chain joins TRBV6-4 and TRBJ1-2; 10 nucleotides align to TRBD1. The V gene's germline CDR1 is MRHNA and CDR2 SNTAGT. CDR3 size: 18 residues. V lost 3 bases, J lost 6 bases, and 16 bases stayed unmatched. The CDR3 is CASSDYRDRGYWFDGYTF. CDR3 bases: TGTGCCAGCAGTGATTACCGGGACAGGGGTTATTGGTTTGATGGCTACACCTTC.

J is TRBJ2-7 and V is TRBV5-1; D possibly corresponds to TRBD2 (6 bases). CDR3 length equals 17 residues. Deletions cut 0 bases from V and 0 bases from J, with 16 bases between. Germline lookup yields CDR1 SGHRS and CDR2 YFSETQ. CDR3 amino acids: CASSLAPPGLSSYEQYF. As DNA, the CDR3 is TGCGCCAGCAGCTTGGCTCCGCCGGGACTGAGCTCCTACGAGCAGTACTTC.

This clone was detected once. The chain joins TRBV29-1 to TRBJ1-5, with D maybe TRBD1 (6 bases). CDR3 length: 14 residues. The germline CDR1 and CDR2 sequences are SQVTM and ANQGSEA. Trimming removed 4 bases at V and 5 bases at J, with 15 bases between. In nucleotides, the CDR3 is TGCAGCGTTGCCCTGGGGGCGAGGGATCAGCCCCAGCATTTT. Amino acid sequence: CSVALGARDQPQHF.

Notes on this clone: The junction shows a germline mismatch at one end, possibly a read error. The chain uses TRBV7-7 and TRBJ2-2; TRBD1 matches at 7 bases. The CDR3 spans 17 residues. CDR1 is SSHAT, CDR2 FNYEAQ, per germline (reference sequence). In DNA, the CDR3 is TGTGCTAGCAGCTTATTCTCCGTGACAGGGCGTTCCGGGGAGCTGTTTTTT. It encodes CASSLFSVTGRSGELFF.

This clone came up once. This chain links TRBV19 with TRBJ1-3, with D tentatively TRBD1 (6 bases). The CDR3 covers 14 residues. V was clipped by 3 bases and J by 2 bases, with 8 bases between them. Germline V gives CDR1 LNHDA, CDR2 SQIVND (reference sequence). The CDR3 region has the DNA TGTGCCAGTAGTATCAGGGGTACTGGAAACACCATATATTTT. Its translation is CASSIRGTGNTIYF.

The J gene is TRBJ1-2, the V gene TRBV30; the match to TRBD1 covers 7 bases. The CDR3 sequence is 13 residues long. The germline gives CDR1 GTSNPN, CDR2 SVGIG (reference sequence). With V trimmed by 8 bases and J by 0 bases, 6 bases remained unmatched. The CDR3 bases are TGTGCCGCAGGGGGACCTACTAACTATGGCTACACCTTC. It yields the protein CAAGGPTNYGYTF. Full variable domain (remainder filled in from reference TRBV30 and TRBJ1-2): SQTIHQWPATLVQPVGSPLSLECTVEGTSNPNLYWYRQAAGRGLQLLFYSVGIGQISSEVPQNLSASRPQDRQFILSSKKLLLSDSGFYLCAAGGPTNYGYTFGSGTRLTVV.

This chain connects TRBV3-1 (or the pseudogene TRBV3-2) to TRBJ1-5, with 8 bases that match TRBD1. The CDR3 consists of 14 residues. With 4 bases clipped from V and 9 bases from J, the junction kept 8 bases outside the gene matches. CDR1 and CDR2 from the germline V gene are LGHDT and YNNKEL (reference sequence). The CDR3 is CASSRAGGAPPQHF. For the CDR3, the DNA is TGTGCCAGCAGCCGGGCAGGGGGCGCCCCGCCCCAGCATTTT.

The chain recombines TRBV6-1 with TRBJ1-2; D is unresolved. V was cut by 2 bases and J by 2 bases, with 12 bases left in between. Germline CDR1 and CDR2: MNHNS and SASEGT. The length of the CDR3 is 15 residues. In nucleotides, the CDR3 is TGTGCCAGCAGTGAAATCTTGGGAGGGAACTATGGCTACACCTTC. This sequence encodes CASSEILGGNYGYTF.

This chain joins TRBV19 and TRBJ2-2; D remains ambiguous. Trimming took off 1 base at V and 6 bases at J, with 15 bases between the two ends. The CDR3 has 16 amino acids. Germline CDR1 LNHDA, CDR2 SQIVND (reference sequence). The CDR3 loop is CASSIGRSDMAGELFF. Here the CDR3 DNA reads TGTGCCAGTAGTATAGGGCGGTCCGATATGGCCGGGGAGCTGTTTTTT.

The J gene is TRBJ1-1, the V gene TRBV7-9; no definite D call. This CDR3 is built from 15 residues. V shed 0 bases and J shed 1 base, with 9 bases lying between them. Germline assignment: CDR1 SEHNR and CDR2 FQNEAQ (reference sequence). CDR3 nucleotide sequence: TGTGCCAGCAGCTTAGCATTGGGGAGGAACACTGAAGCTTTCTTT. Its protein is CASSLALGRNTEAFF.

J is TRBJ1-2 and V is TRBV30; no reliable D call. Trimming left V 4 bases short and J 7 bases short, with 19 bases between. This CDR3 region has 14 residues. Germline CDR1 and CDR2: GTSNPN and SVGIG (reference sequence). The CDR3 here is CAWKGRIRTRGYTF. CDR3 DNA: TGTGCCTGGAAAGGCAGGATTCGTACTCGTGGCTACACCTTC.

For the CDR3, the DNA is TGTGCCAGCAGCCAAGATTATGGCCATGGCTACACCTTC. It is translated as CASSQDYGHGYTF. The chain is built from TRBV3-1 (or the pseudogene TRBV3-2) and TRBJ1-2; D not resolved. There are 13 residues in the CDR3. V dropped 0 bases and J dropped 6 bases, with 8 bases sitting between them. The germline V gene encodes CDR1 LGHDT and CDR2 YNNKEL (reference sequence).

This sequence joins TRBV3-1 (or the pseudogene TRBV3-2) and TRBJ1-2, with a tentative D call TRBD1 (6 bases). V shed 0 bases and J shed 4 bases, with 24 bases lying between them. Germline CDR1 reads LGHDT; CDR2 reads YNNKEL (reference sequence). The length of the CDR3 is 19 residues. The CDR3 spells CASSQDRLFVGDISYGYTF. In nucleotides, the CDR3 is TGTGCCAGCAGCCAAGATCGATTATTTGTTGGGGACATCAGCTATGGCTACACCTTC.